These 32 T cell receptor beta chains were all obtained from the same sample, sequenced in a study of beta chain features in type 1 diabetes. The study's findings and limits: Within each of all four CD4+ subsets, Type 1 diabetes patients had TCRB CDR3s that were moderately but significantly shorter.

What these receptors recognize is not known. The sequenced template was cDNA made from the entire isolated RNA. Some clones are missing from TCRdb's copy, which holds only in-frame ones; the method was immunoSEQ multiplex PCR. The sample lists about 230,000 clones, roughly 17% occurring once. Sequences were obtained from naive CD4+ T cells from blood. The receptor set was obtained from a man aged 30 to 39 with type 1 diabetes.

A few counts support this clone. This chain connects TRBV29-1 to TRBJ2-3; D might be TRBD1 (6 bases). V was cut by 4 bases and J by 2 bases, with 13 bases left in between. CDR3 size: 14 residues. CDR1 SQVTM and CDR2 ANQGSEA come from the germline V gene. This CDR3 is CSVGGQKDTDTQYF. The CDR3 coding sequence is TGCAGCGTTGGGGGGCAGAAAGACACAGATACGCAGTATTTT.

This clone was recorded a few times. The CDR3 nucleotides are TGTGCCAGCAGCCAAAGGAATTTAGCTAACTATGGCTACACCTTC. Protein sequence: CASSQRNLANYGYTF. The chain employs TRBV14 and TRBJ1-2; D remains unclear. V lost 2 bases and J lost 0, with 10 bases in between. CDR3 length: 15 residues. Germline assignment: CDR1 SGHDN and CDR2 FVKESK.

The chain recombines TRBV18 with TRBJ2-1; perhaps TRBD1 as D (5 bases). V shed 2 bases and J shed 8 bases, with 10 bases lying between them. The V gene's germline CDR1 is KGHSH and CDR2 LQKENI. The CDR3 contains 13 residues. The CDR3 sequence: CASSPTGRDEQFF. The CDR3 DNA reads TGTGCCAGCTCACCAACGGGCAGGGATGAGCAGTTCTTC.

This chain connects TRBV5-6 to TRBJ1-1; D is perhaps TRBD1 (5 bases). This CDR3 contains 18 residues. Germline values: CDR1 SGHDT, CDR2 YYEEEE. V lost 4 bases and J 2 bases, leaving 24 bases between the germline ends. CDR3 nucleotide sequence: TGTGCCAGCAGCCAGTTCTGGGTCCCGGACATAATAAACACTGAAGCTTTCTTT. The encoded protein is CASSQFWVPDIINTEAFF.

This clone occurred a few times. The chain carries TRBV6-5 and TRBJ2-7, with TRBD1 matching over 8 bases. In germline, CDR1 is MNHEY, CDR2 SVGAGI. This CDR3 contains 13 residues. CDR3 nucleotides: TGTGCAACCCAGGGGGCGCCACGATACGAGCAGTACTTC. It is translated as CATQGAPRYEQYF.

The chain has TRBV25-1 and TRBJ2-5; D gene ambiguous. Germline V gene sequence: CDR1 MGHDK, CDR2 SYGVNS. Trimming stripped 2 bases from V and 7 bases from J, with 14 bases between. The length of the CDR3 is 14 residues. The CDR3 sequence is CASSEGLLGRTQYF. CDR3 bases: TGTGCCAGCAGTGAAGGGCTCCTCGGTAGGACCCAGTACTTC.

This chain links TRBV29-1 with TRBJ2-7, with TRBD2 identical over 7 bases. V was pared by 3 bases and J by 0 bases, with 5 bases of the junction left unmatched. The germline gives CDR1 SQVTM, CDR2 ANQGSEA. The CDR3 totals 14 residues. The CDR3 DNA follows: TGCAGCGTTGATATTGGCGGGAGCTCCTACGAGCAGTACTTC. Protein: CSVDIGGSSYEQYF.

This chain links TRBV2 with TRBJ2-1; TRBD2 agrees at 9 bases. Unmatched junction bases numbered 8, after V lost 6 bases and J lost 8 bases. Germline CDR1 and CDR2: SNHLY and FYNNEI. The CDR3 runs to 14 residues. CDR3 DNA sequence: TGTGCCAGCAGCGAAACGGGACTAGCATATGAGCAGTTCTTC. This codes for CASSETGLAYEQFF.

This clone was seen more than once but under ten times. The V gene is TRBV29-1, the J gene TRBJ1-2; D possibly corresponds to TRBD1 (6 bases). The germline CDR1 and CDR2 sequences are SQVTM and ANQGSEA. Trimming cost V 6 bases and J 2 bases, with 10 bases left between them. The CDR3 is 12 residues long. DNA of the CDR3: TGCAGCGTCTGGGACATCAACTATGGCTACACCTTC. Translating gives CSVWDINYGYTF.

A few counts support this clone. V usage is TRBV30 and J usage is TRBJ2-3, with 12 bases identical to TRBD1. In germline, CDR1 is GTSNPN, CDR2 SVGIG (reference sequence). V trimming: 7 bases; J trimming: 4 bases; junction bases outside the gene matches: 15. The CDR3 covers 17 residues. DNA of the CDR3: TGTGCCTCGGATCCGGGACAGGGGGCGTACGGGTCAGATACGCAGTATTTT. Its translation is CASDPGQGAYGSDTQYF.

The rearrangement links TRBV14 to TRBJ1-1, with D possibly TRBD1 on 5 matching bases. Trimming removed 8 bases at V and 1 base at J, with 17 bases between. The CDR3 contains 15 residues. Germline V gene lookup returns CDR1 SGHDN and CDR2 FVKESK. The CDR3 nucleotides are TGTGCCAGCCACTGGCCCGGGGACGGGAACACTGAAGCTTTCTTT. Its translation: CASHWPGDGNTEAFF.

This clone appeared a few times. The CDR3 protein is CASSLRAETQYF. The CDR3, as DNA: TGTGCCAGCAGTTTAAGGGCGGAGACCCAGTACTTC. This sequence joins TRBV28 and TRBJ2-5; the D is unclear. The CDR3 is made up of 12 amino acids. The germline V gene has CDR1 MDHEN and CDR2 SYDVKM. V was clipped by 2 bases and J by 5 bases, with 6 bases between them.

The chain recombines TRBV28 with TRBJ2-1; 14 positions match TRBD2. The germline CDR1 and CDR2 sequences are MDHEN and SYDVKM. The CDR3 is 14 residues long. V gave up 5 bases and J gave up 7 bases; unmatched junction bases: 1. The DNA for the CDR3 is TGTGCCAGCAGTGGGACTAGCGGGAGAAATGAGCAGTTCTTC. It encodes CASSGTSGRNEQFF.

The V call is TRBV20-1, the J call TRBJ2-3; D perhaps matches TRBD2 (6 bases). V lost 6 bases to trimming and J lost 10 bases, with 14 bases between them. The CDR3 has 11 amino acids. Germline V gene data show CDR1 as DFQATT and CDR2 as SNEGSKA (reference sequence). As DNA, the CDR3 is TGCAGTGCGTACGGACTAAGATCGCAGTATTTT. Translation gives CSAYGLRSQYF.

V and J are TRBV29-1 and TRBJ2-7; TRBD1 matches at 10 bases. This CDR3 comprises 14 residues. V lost 5 bases, J lost 1 base, and 5 bases stayed unmatched. CDR1 and CDR2 (germline): SQVTM, ANQGSEA. This chain's CDR3 is CSVRRDRGSYEQYF. CDR3 in DNA: TGCAGCGTTCGCCGGGACAGGGGATCCTACGAGCAGTACTTC.

This chain joins TRBV29-1 and TRBJ2-1, with 12 bases matching TRBD2. Germline-derived CDR1 and CDR2 are SQVTM and ANQGSEA. CDR3 length: 15 amino acids. V shed 6 bases, J shed 4 bases, and the junction held 7 bases outside the gene matches. The CDR3 DNA follows: TGCAGCGTGGATACCGGGACTAGCGGGTACAATGAGCAGTTCTTC. Translating it yields CSVDTGTSGYNEQFF.

This clone was seen a few times. This chain joins TRBV28 and TRBJ1-2, with a weak D call TRBD1 (6 bases). This CDR3 comprises 16 residues. Trimming stripped 4 bases from V and 4 bases from J, with 19 bases between. Germline V lookup: CDR1 MDHEN, CDR2 SYDVKM. CDR3 region: CASSSPSTGRSYGYTF. CDR3 sequence (DNA): TGTGCCAGCAGTTCTCCATCAACAGGGAGGAGCTATGGCTACACCTTC.

The genes are TRBV30 and TRBJ2-5; D may be TRBD1 (6 bases). The CDR3 runs 14 residues. Trimming removed 3 bases at V and 5 bases at J, with 16 bases between. Germline CDR1 reads GTSNPN; CDR2 reads SVGIG (reference sequence). This CDR3 is CAWRDTGKQETQYF. CDR3 bases: TGTGCCTGGAGGGACACAGGGAAACAGGAGACCCAGTACTTC.

The chain employs TRBV12-5 and TRBJ2-1, with a weak D call TRBD1 (6 bases). CDR3 length equals 13 residues. In germline, CDR1 is LGHNT, CDR2 FRNRAP. The V end lost 1 base, the J end lost 6 bases, and 7 bases lay between the germline ends. The CDR3, as DNA: TGTGCTAGTGGTTTGGACAGGGTCAATGAGCAGTTCTTC. It specifies CASGLDRVNEQFF.

This clone was observed a handful of times. The CDR3 DNA reads as TGTGCCAGCAGTGAATCCACTAGCACAGATACGCAGTATTTT. As protein: CASSESTSTDTQYF. The chain combines TRBV25-1 with TRBJ2-3; D ambiguous. This CDR3 region has 14 residues. With 1 base removed from V and 0 bases from J, the gap between germline ends came to 5 bases. Per germline, CDR1 MGHDK and CDR2 SYGVNS.

This clone was observed a handful of times. The chain recombines TRBV18 with TRBJ2-1; TRBD1 agrees at 7 bases. V shed 6 bases, J shed 7 bases, and the junction held 9 bases outside the gene matches. The length of the CDR3 is 14 residues. CDR1 KGHSH and CDR2 LQKENI come from the germline V gene. The CDR3 here is CASSPGTAENEQFF. The CDR3 DNA reads as TGTGCCAGCTCGCCCGGGACAGCAGAGAATGAGCAGTTCTTC.

The chain couples TRBV15 to TRBJ1-5; TRBD1 is a possible D gene (6 bases). This CDR3 comprises 14 residues. CDR1 LNHNV and CDR2 YYDKDF come from the germline V gene (reference sequence). Deletions cut 5 bases from V and 6 bases from J, with 14 bases between. CDR3 residues: CATSLLGGSQPQHF. The DNA for the CDR3 is TGTGCCACCAGCCTGCTTGGGGGCTCTCAGCCCCAGCATTTT.

V usage is TRBV5-4 and J usage is TRBJ2-6; D is uncertain. This CDR3 region has 14 residues. The V end was cut by 5 bases, the J end by 0 bases, with 6 bases between. From germline, CDR1 is SGHNT and CDR2 YYREEE (reference sequence). CDR3 amino acids: CASSARSGANVLTF. DNA for the CDR3: TGTGCCAGCAGTGCCCGCTCTGGGGCCAACGTCCTGACTTTC.

This clone has only a few counts. J is TRBJ2-7 and V is TRBV27; D might be TRBD2 (5 bases). CDR3 length: 14 amino acids. V was cut by 3 bases and J by 2 bases, with 11 bases left in between. Germline V lookup: CDR1 MNHEY, CDR2 SMNVEV (reference sequence). DNA for the CDR3: TGTGCCAGCAGTTTGACTAACACTCCCTACGAGCAGTACTTC. Its protein is CASSLTNTPYEQYF.

This clone has just a few counts. The chain has TRBV7-6 and TRBJ2-6, with 13 nucleotides matching TRBD2. In germline, CDR1 is SGHVS, CDR2 FNYEAQ. The CDR3 runs 15 residues. Germline trimming cut 6 bases from V and 15 bases from J; bases unmatched to any gene: 11. The CDR3 sequence is CASSRGLAGVYSLTF. DNA for the CDR3: TGTGCCAGCAGTCGTGGACTAGCGGGAGTATACTCCCTGACTTTC.

About this clone: This same CDR3 is encoded by further DNA sequences in the sample. J is TRBJ2-5 and V is TRBV29-1; D may match TRBD1 or TRBD2 (5 bases each). Germline CDR1 and CDR2: SQVTM and ANQGSEA. The length of the CDR3 is 14 residues. V was pared by 2 bases and J by 4 bases, with 14 bases between. This chain's CDR3 is CSVEIGGYRETQYF. The CDR3 nucleotides are TGCAGCGTTGAAATTGGGGGTTACCGAGAGACCCAGTACTTC. Full variable domain (missing parts from reference TRBV29-1 and TRBJ2-5): SAVISQKPSRDICQRGTSLTIQCQVDSQVTMMFWYRQQPGQSLTLIATANQGSEATYESGFVIDKFPISRPNLTFSTLTVSNMSPEDSSIYLCSVEIGGYRETQYFGPGTRLLVL.

The chain uses TRBV20-1 and TRBJ2-7; no firm D call. Germline V gene sequence: CDR1 DFQATT, CDR2 SNEGSKA (reference sequence). The V and J ends lost 2 bases and 3 bases respectively, with 5 bases between them. The length of the CDR3 is 11 residues. CDR3 coding DNA: TGCAGTGCTAGACTCCTCTACGAGCAGTACTTC. Protein sequence: CSARLLYEQYF.

The chain is built from TRBV6-1 and TRBJ2-5; TRBD1 or TRBD2 may be the D gene (5 bases each). Trimming took 4 bases from V and 3 from J, leaving 12 bases between them. The CDR3 is made up of 14 amino acids. In germline, CDR1 is MNHNS, CDR2 SASEGT. The CDR3 DNA is TGTGCCAGCAGTGGCACGGGACGGGAAGAGACCCAGTACTTC. Its translation is CASSGTGREETQYF.

V is TRBV30 and J is TRBJ1-4; unclear D gene. Trimming took off 0 bases at V and 12 bases at J, with 8 bases between the two ends. This CDR3 is built from 11 residues. Germline lookup yields CDR1 GTSNPN and CDR2 SVGIG (reference sequence). In nucleotides, the CDR3 is TGTGCCTGGAGTGTACTGAAGCAACTGTTTTTT. It encodes CAWSVLKQLFF. The full variable domain, rest sourced from reference TRBV30 and TRBJ1-4, is SQTIHQWPATLVQPVGSPLSLECTVEGTSNPNLYWYRQAAGRGLQLLFYSVGIGQISSEVPQNLSASRPQDRQFILSSKKLLLSDSGFYLCAWSVLKQLFFGSGTQLSVL.

Only a few counts were recorded for this clone. The rearrangement joins TRBV29-1 to TRBJ2-1; 10 bases align to TRBD2. With 4 bases clipped from V and 6 bases from J, the junction kept 15 bases outside the gene matches. Looked up from germline, CDR1 is SQVTM and CDR2 is ANQGSEA. This CDR3 is built from 17 residues. The CDR3 spells CSVVVAGGSMIFNEQFF. CDR3 nucleotides: TGCAGCGTTGTGGTAGCGGGAGGTTCAATGATTTTCAATGAGCAGTTCTTC.

V usage is TRBV5-1 and J usage is TRBJ2-2; D perhaps matches TRBD1 (6 bases). This CDR3 is 14 amino acids long. Germline-derived CDR1 and CDR2 are SGHRS and YFSETQ. Trimming removed 4 bases at V and 0 bases at J, with 7 bases between. The CDR3 reads CASSRTANTGELFF. CDR3 nucleotides: TGCGCCAGCAGCCGGACAGCGAACACCGGGGAGCTGTTTTTT.

This clone has a handful of counts. The rearrangement joins TRBV6-1 to TRBJ2-1; D gene uncertain. The germline V gene encodes CDR1 MNHNS and CDR2 SASEGT. Trimming cost V 1 base and J 9 bases, with 10 bases left between them. This CDR3 is 13 amino acids long. The CDR3 loop reads CASSEVWVIEQFF. CDR3 coding DNA: TGTGCCAGCAGTGAAGTATGGGTTATTGAGCAGTTCTTC.